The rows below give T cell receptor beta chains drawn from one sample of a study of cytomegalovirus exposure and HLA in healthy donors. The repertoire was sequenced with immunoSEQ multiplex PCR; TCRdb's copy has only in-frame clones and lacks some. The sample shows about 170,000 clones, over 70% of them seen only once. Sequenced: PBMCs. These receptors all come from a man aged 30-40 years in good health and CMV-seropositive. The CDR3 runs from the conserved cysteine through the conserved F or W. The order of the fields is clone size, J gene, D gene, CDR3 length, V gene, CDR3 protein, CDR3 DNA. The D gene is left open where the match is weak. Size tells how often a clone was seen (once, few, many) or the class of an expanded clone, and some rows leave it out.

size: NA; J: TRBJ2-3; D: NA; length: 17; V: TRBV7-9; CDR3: CASSKFVVRTSTDTQYF; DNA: TGTGCCAGCAGCAAATTTGTGGTGAGAACTAGCACAGATACGCAGTATTTT
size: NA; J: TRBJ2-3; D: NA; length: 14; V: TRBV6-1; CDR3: CASSEQTGTDTQYF; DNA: TGTGCCAGCAGTGAACAAACAGGGACAGATACGCAGTATTTT
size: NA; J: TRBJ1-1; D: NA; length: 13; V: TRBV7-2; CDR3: CASSHTLNTEAFF; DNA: TGTGCCAGCAGCCACACACTGAACACTGAAGCTTTCTTT
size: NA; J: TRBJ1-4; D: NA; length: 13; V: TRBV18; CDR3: CASSPLFNEKLFF; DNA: TGTGCCAGCTCACCACTATTTAATGAAAAACTGTTTTTT
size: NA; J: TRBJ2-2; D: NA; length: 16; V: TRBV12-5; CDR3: CASGLFRGGSTGELFF; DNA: TGTGCTAGTGGTTTATTCAGGGGTGGGAGCACCGGGGAGCTGTTTTTT
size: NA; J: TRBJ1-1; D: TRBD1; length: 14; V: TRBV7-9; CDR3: CASSTPGQGARAFF; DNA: TGTGCCAGCAGCACACCGGGACAGGGGGCGCGTGCTTTCTTT
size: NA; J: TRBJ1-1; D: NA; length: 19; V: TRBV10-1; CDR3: CASSESIPGPVGLNTEAFF; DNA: TGCGCCAGCAGTGAGTCGATACCAGGGCCCGTTGGACTGAACACTGAAGCTTTCTTT
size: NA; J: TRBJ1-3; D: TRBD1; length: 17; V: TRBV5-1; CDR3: CASSSAGQGAVGNTIYF; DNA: TGCGCCAGCAGCTCCGCGGGACAGGGGGCGGTAGGAAACACCATATATTTT
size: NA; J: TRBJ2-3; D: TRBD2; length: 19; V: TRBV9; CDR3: CASSAEERLAVRGTDTQYF; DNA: TGTGCCAGCAGCGCGGAGGAAAGACTAGCGGTTAGGGGCACAGATACGCAGTATTTT
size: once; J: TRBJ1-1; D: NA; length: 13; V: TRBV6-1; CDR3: CASSERENTEAFF; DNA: TGTGCCAGCAGTGAAAGAGAGAACACTGAAGCTTTCTTT
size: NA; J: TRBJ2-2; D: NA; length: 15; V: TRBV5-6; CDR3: CASIDRSLSTGELFF; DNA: TGTGCCAGCATCGACAGGTCTCTGAGCACCGGGGAGCTGTTTTTT
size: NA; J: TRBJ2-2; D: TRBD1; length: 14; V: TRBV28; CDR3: CASIDRANTGELFF; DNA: TGTGCCAGCATAGACAGGGCGAACACCGGGGAGCTGTTTTTT
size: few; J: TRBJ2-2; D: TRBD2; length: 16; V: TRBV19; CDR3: CASSTTSGTPTGELFF; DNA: TGTGCCAGTAGTACCACTAGCGGTACACCCACCGGGGAGCTGTTTTTT
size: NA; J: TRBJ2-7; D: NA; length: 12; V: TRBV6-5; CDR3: CASSYDSVEQYF; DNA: TGTGCCAGCAGTTACGACTCCGTCGAGCAGTACTTC
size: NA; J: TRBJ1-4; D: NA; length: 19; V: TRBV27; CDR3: CASSLFALEGRGTNEKLFF; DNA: TGTGCCAGCAGTTTATTTGCTCTGGAGGGGCGGGGAACTAATGAAAAACTGTTTTTT
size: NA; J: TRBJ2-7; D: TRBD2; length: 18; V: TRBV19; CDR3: CASSISNRLAGESWEQYF; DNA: TGTGCCAGTAGTATATCCAACCGACTAGCGGGAGAGTCGTGGGAGCAGTACTTC
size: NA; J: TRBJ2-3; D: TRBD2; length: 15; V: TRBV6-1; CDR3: CASSGASGSTDTQYF; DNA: TGTGCCAGCAGTGGGGCTAGCGGTAGCACAGATACGCAGTATTTT
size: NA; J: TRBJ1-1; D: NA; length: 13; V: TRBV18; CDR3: CASQRGVYTEAFF; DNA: TGTGCCAGCCAACGGGGGGTATACACTGAAGCTTTCTTT
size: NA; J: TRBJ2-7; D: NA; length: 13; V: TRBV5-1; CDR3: CASSLKQACEQYF; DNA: TGCGCCAGCAGCTTGAAACAAGCGTGCGAGCAGTACTTC
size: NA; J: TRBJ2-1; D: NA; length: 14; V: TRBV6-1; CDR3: CATVDFSSYNEQFF; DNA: TGTGCCACCGTGGACTTTAGCTCCTACAATGAGCAGTTCTTC
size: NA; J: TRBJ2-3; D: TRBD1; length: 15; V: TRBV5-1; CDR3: CASKLSRGSTDTQYF; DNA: TGCGCCAGCAAGCTCTCCAGGGGGAGCACAGATACGCAGTATTTT
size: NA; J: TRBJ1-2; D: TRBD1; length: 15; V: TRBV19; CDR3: CASSINLGTGGGYTF; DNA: TGTGCCAGTAGTATAAATCTCGGGACAGGGGGAGGCTACACCTTC
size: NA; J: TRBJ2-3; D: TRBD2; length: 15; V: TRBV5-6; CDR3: CASSISGRSTDTQYF; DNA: TGTGCCAGCAGCATTAGCGGGAGGAGCACAGATACGCAGTATTTT
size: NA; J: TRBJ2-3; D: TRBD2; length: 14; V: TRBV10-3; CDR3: CATGLAGGPDTQYF; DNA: TGTGCCACCGGACTAGCGGGGGGACCAGATACGCAGTATTTT
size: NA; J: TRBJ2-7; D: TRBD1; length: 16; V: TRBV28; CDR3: CASTSRWDRATYEQYF; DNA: TGTGCCAGCACCTCCAGATGGGACAGGGCCACCTACGAGCAGTACTTC
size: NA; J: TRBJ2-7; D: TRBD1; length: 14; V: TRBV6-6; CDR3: CASSLTGGFSEQYF; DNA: TGTGCCAGCAGTCTCACAGGGGGGTTCTCCGAGCAGTACTTC
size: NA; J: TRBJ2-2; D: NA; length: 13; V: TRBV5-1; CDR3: CASSLDATGELFF; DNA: TGCGCCAGCAGCCTGGATGCGACCGGGGAGCTGTTTTTT
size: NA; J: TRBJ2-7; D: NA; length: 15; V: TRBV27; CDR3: CASSPAPDSAYEQYF; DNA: TGTGCCAGCAGCCCGGCTCCCGACAGTGCCTACGAGCAGTACTTC
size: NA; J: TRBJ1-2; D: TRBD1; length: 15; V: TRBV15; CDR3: CATSGNLQGAYGYTF; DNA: TGTGCCACCAGCGGGAATCTTCAGGGGGCCTATGGCTACACCTTC
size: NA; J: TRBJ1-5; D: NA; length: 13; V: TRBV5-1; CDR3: CASSPGSNQPQHF; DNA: TGCGCCAGCAGCCCCGGGAGCAATCAGCCCCAGCATTTT
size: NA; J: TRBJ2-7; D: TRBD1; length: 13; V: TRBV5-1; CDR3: CASSWGQGLEQYF; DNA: TGCGCCAGCAGCTGGGGACAGGGCCTCGAGCAGTACTTC
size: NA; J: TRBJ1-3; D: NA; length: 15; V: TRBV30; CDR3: CAWVTDRHSGNTIYF; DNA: TGTGCCTGGGTCACGGACAGACACTCTGGAAACACCATATATTTT
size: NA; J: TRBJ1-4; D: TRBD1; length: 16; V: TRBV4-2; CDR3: CASSQDPGTGDEKLFF; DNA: TGTGCCAGCAGCCAAGATCCCGGGACAGGGGATGAAAAACTGTTTTTT
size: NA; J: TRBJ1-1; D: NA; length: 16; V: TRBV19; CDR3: CAIFYRDTQGYTEAFF; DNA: TGTGCCATTTTTTACCGGGACACGCAAGGTTACACTGAAGCTTTCTTT
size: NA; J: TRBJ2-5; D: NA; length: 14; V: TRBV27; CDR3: CASSFSGTKETQYF; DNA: TGTGCCAGCAGTTTCTCAGGAACCAAAGAGACCCAGTACTTC
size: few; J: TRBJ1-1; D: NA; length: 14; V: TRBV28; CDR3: CASNGAGVNTEAFF; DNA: TGTGCCAGCAATGGGGCAGGGGTGAACACTGAAGCTTTCTTT
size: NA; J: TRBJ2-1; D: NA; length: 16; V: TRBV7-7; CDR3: CASSLGGSLGSNEQFF; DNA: TGTGCCAGCAGCTTAGGGGGCTCGTTGGGATCCAATGAGCAGTTCTTC
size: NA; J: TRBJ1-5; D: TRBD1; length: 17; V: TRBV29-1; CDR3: CSVGVPGQGYSNQPQHF; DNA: TGCAGCGTCGGAGTCCCGGGACAGGGGTATAGCAATCAGCCCCAGCATTTT
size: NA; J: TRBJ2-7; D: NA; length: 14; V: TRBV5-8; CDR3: CASDPGTVFYEQYF; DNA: TGTGCCAGCGACCCCGGGACTGTGTTTTACGAGCAGTACTTC
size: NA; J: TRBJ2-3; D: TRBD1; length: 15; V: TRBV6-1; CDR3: CASSEATGGPDTQYF; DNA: TGTGCCAGCAGTGAAGCAACAGGGGGTCCAGATACGCAGTATTTT
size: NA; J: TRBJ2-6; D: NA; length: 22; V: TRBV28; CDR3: CATYPRAVPSSGYSSGANVLTF; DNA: TGTGCCACCTATCCTAGGGCGGTGCCTAGCAGCGGTTACAGCTCTGGGGCCAACGTCCTGACTTTC
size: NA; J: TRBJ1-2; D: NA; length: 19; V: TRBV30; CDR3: CAWRRIGEGGLYVNYGYTF; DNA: TGTGCCTGGAGAAGAATCGGTGAGGGCGGGCTTTACGTTAACTATGGCTACACCTTC
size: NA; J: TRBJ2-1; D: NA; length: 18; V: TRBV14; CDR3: CASSHLPRAGRMTNEQFF; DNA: TGTGCCAGCAGCCACCTCCCCCGCGCGGGGAGGATGACTAATGAGCAGTTCTTC
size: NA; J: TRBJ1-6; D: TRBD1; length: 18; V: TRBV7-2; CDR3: CASSLVGEAGTARSPLHF; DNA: TGTGCCAGCAGCTTAGTTGGGGAAGCCGGGACAGCAAGATCACCCCTCCACTTT
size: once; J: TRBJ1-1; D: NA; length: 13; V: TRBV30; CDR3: CAWSRFGGDEAFF; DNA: TGTGCCTGGAGTCGGTTTGGGGGCGATGAAGCTTTCTTT
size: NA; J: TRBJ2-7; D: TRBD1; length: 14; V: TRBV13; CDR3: CASSPRDRGYEQYF; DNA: TGTGCCAGCAGCCCCCGGGACAGGGGGTACGAGCAGTACTTC
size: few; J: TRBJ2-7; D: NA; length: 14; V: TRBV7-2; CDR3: CASSYDTYSYEQYF; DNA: TGTGCCAGCAGCTACGATACTTACAGCTACGAGCAGTACTTC
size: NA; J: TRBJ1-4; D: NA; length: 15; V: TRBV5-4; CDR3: CASSLEGGSNEKLFF; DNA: TGTGCCAGCAGCCTAGAGGGGGGGAGTAATGAAAAACTGTTTTTT
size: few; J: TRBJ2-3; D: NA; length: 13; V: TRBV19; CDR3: CASMFSGSDTQYF; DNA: TGTGCCAGTATGTTCAGCGGGTCAGATACGCAGTATTTT
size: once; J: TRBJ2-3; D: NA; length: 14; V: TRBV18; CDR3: CASSPARVTDTQYF; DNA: TGTGCCAGCTCACCGGCCAGGGTCACAGATACGCAGTATTTT
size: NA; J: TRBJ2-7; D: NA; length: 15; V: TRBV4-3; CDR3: CASSQEAGRADEQYF; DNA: TGCGCCAGCAGCCAAGAGGCGGGGCGAGCCGACGAGCAGTACTTC
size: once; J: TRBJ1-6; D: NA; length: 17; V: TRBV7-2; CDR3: CASSLAGGSSYNSPLHF; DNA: TGTGCCAGCAGCTTAGCGGGGGGGAGCTCCTATAATTCACCCCTCCACTTT
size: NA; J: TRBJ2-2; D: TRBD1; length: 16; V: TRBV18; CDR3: CASSLRQGLNTGELFF; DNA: TGTGCCAGCTCACTGCGACAGGGGCTCAACACCGGGGAGCTGTTTTTT
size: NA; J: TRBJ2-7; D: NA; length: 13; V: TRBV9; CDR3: CASSVGIGALQYF; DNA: TGTGCCAGCAGCGTAGGTATAGGGGCCTTGCAGTACTTC
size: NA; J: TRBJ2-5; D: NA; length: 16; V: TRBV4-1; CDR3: CASSHLWRSPLETQYF; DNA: TGCGCCAGCAGCCACCTTTGGAGATCCCCCCTAGAGACCCAGTACTTC
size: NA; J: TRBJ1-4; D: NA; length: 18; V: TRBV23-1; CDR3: CASSTPLKRGGENEKLFF; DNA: TGCGCCAGCAGTACGCCCCTCAAGAGAGGGGGTGAGAATGAAAAACTGTTTTTT
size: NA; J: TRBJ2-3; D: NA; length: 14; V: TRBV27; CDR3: CASSLFTSEDTQYF; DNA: TGTGCCAGCAGTTTGTTCACTTCCGAAGATACGCAGTATTTT
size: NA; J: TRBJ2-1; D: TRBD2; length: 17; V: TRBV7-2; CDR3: CASSLYLTSGMRNEQFF; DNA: TGTGCCAGCAGCCTATACCTGACTAGCGGGATGAGGAATGAGCAGTTCTTC
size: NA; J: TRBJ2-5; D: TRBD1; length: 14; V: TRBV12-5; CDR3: CASGLGTGRETQYF; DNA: TGTGCTAGTGGACTCGGGACAGGGCGAGAGACCCAGTACTTC
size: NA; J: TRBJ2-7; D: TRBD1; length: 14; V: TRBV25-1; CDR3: CASSEGTGGHEQYF; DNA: TGTGCCAGCAGTGAGGGGACAGGGGGCCACGAGCAGTACTTC